These 29 T cell receptor beta chains originate from one sample sequenced in a study of blood T cell repertoires in COVID-19. This table comes from immunoSEQ multiplex PCR, and its TCRdb copy is limited to in-frame clones, with some not included. Of more than 300,000 clones listed, approximately 84% are singletons. The sequenced sample consisted of PBMCs or T cells enriched from blood (not recorded which). Source of these receptors: a woman aged 18-29 years who had recovered from COVID-19.

The chain carries TRBV3-1 (or the pseudogene TRBV3-2) and TRBJ2-3, with 8 bases aligning to TRBD1. This CDR3 spans 14 amino acids. CDR1 is LGHDT, CDR2 YNNKEL, per germline (reference sequence). Unmatched junction bases numbered 3, after V lost 4 bases and J lost 3 bases. CDR3 loop: CASSPYRGTDTQYF. The DNA of the CDR3 is TGTGCCAGCAGCCCTTACAGGGGGACAGATACGCAGTATTTT.

This clone has a single count. The V and J genes are TRBV30 and TRBJ2-6; TRBD1 matches at 7 bases. With V trimmed by 7 bases and J by 1 base, 1 base remained unmatched. The length of the CDR3 is 13 residues. Germline assignment: CDR1 GTSNPN and CDR2 SVGIG (reference sequence). For the CDR3, the DNA is TGTGCCTCGGGACAGTCTGGGGCCAACGTCCTGACTTTC. It is translated as CASGQSGANVLTF.

This chain joins TRBV18 and TRBJ2-3; 8 bases match TRBD2. V lost 3 bases to trimming and J lost 1 base; unmatched junction nucleotides: 6. In germline, CDR1 is KGHSH, CDR2 LQKENI. The CDR3 has 16 residues. The CDR3, as DNA: TGTGCCAGCTCACCCCCGGGACTAGGAGGCACAGATACGCAGTATTTT. It specifies CASSPPGLGGTDTQYF.

This clone is a singleton in its sample. The chain recombines TRBV19 with TRBJ2-1; 12 nucleotides align to TRBD2. The trim removed 2 bases at V and 2 bases at J, leaving 10 bases unmatched. The CDR3 totals 19 residues. Germline V CDR1 and CDR2: LNHDA, SQIVND (reference sequence). The CDR3 loop reads CASSISPGLAGAAYNEQFF. The CDR3 DNA reads TGTGCCAGTAGTATATCCCCGGGACTAGCGGGTGCCGCCTACAATGAGCAGTTCTTC.

This sequence joins TRBV21-1 and TRBJ2-6; the table's D gene call, TRBD2, was not cross checked with the DNA. TRBV21-1 is noted as a pseudogene. The CDR3 loop spans 18 amino acids. The CDR3 sequence is CASSALAGGTSGANVLTF. The CDR3 coding sequence is TGTGCCAGCAGCGCTCTAGCGGGAGGCACCTCTGGGGCCAACGTCCTGACTTTC.

For the CDR3, the DNA is TGTGCCAGCAGACATAGCGGGAACACTGAAGCTTTCTTT. Amino acids: CASRHSGNTEAFF. This chain links TRBV12-3 or TRBV12-4 with TRBJ1-1; D gene ambiguous. The CDR3 is made up of 13 amino acids. With 6 bases removed from V and 1 base from J, the gap between germline ends came to 9 bases.

The chain links TRBV19 to TRBJ1-2; tentative D call: TRBD1 (5 bases). V lost 3 bases and J lost 0, with 11 bases in between. Germline V gene sequence: CDR1 LNHDA, CDR2 SQIVND (reference sequence). The CDR3 is 15 amino acids. The CDR3 coding sequence is TGTGCCAGTAGTATGCAGGGAATCGCTAACTATGGCTACACCTTC. It codes for CASSMQGIANYGYTF. The variable domain in full, completed from reference TRBV19 and TRBJ1-2, reads DGGITQSPKYLFRKEGQNVTLSCEQNLNHDAMYWYRQDPGQGLRLIYYSQIVNDFQKGDIAEGYSVSREKKESFPLTVTSAQKNPTAFYLCASSMQGIANYGYTFGSGTRLTVV.

V usage is TRBV19 and J usage is TRBJ1-2; a weak D match, TRBD1 (5 bases). Trimming pared 3 bases from V and 5 bases from J, leaving 13 bases between. Germline V gene lookup returns CDR1 LNHDA and CDR2 SQIVND (reference sequence). The CDR3 spans 14 residues. CDR3 bases: TGTGCCAGTAGTATTCAAGGGGCAGGGTATGGCTACACCTTC. It yields the protein CASSIQGAGYGYTF.

This clone was seen only once. The chain recombines TRBV6-1 with TRBJ2-7, with 8 bases matching TRBD2. The CDR3 is made up of 11 amino acids. With 2 bases clipped from V and 13 bases from J, the junction kept 4 bases outside the gene matches. Germline CDR1 MNHNS, CDR2 SASEGT. CDR3 residues: CASSESGGVYF. As DNA, the CDR3 is TGTGCCAGCAGTGAATCCGGGGGGGTATACTTC.

The count of this clone is one. The rearrangement joins TRBV29-1 to TRBJ1-1; 8 bases agree with TRBD1. Germline CDR1 SQVTM, CDR2 ANQGSEA. V gave up 5 bases and J gave up 7 bases; unmatched junction bases: 6. The CDR3 contains 12 residues. CDR3 bases: TGCAGCGTTTTTGACAGGGGAGTTGAAGCTTTCTTT. Protein: CSVFDRGVEAFF.

The chain employs TRBV7-8 and TRBJ2-7; D is perhaps TRBD1 (6 bases). The CDR3 runs to 16 residues. V shed 2 bases and J shed 2 bases, with 16 bases lying between them. In germline, CDR1 is SGHVS, CDR2 FQNEAQ. The CDR3, as DNA: TGTGCCAGCAGCTTATTTGGGACACCGAATACCTACGAGCAGTACTTC. It yields the protein CASSLFGTPNTYEQYF.

The chain employs TRBV19 and TRBJ2-7; D might be TRBD1 (5 bases). The CDR3 is 15 amino acids. Trimming cost V 3 bases and J 2 bases, with 14 bases left between them. Germline CDR1 is LNHDA and CDR2 is SQIVND (reference sequence). CDR3 in amino acids: CASSIRAEKTYEQYF. The CDR3 DNA is TGTGCCAGTAGTATCAGGGCAGAAAAGACCTACGAGCAGTACTTC.

V is TRBV10-3 and J is TRBJ1-4; the match to TRBD1 covers 8 bases. The V segment lost 4 bases and the J segment 0 bases; nucleotides outside the gene matches: 4. The CDR3 sequence is 16 residues long. Germline V gene lookup returns CDR1 ENHRY and CDR2 SYGVKD. The CDR3 loop reads CAISGDRNATNEKLFF. The CDR3 DNA is TGTGCCATCAGTGGGGACAGGAACGCAACTAATGAAAAACTGTTTTTT.

Remarks on this clone: One base away lies a much larger clone, so this may be a sequencing read error. J is TRBJ1-5 and V is TRBV28; 12 bases map to TRBD1. This CDR3 spans 15 amino acids. V lost 5 bases to trimming and J lost 5 bases; unmatched junction nucleotides: 4. Germline V gene data show CDR1 as MDHEN and CDR2 as SYDVKM. Here the CDR3 DNA reads TGTGCCAGCAGTCCCGGGACAGGGGGCGATCAGCCCCAGCATTTT. The encoded protein is CASSPGTGGDQPQHF.

This chain connects TRBV27 to TRBJ2-7; D gene unclear. The germline V gene encodes CDR1 MNHEY and CDR2 SMNVEV (reference sequence). V was shortened by 7 bases and J by 10 bases, with 11 bases between the two germline ends. The CDR3 spans 10 residues. This CDR3 reads CASTGSGQYF. CDR3 DNA sequence: TGTGCCAGCACCGGATCAGGACAGTACTTC.

The gene calls are TRBV19 and TRBJ1-1; the D gene is possibly TRBD1 (5 bases). Germline-derived CDR1 and CDR2 are LNHDA and SQIVND (reference sequence). Trimming stripped 7 bases from V and 5 bases from J, with 17 bases between. There are 14 residues in the CDR3. The chain's CDR3 is CASKRGGINTEAFF. The CDR3 DNA sequence: TGTGCCAGTAAGCGGGGCGGGATAAATACTGAAGCTTTCTTT.

The V gene is TRBV30, the J gene TRBJ2-1, with 10 bases fitting TRBD2. Germline V CDR1 and CDR2: GTSNPN, SVGIG (reference sequence). V shed 5 bases, J shed 2 bases, and the junction held 3 bases outside the gene matches. The CDR3 runs 14 residues. CDR3 nucleotides: TGTGCCTGGGAAGCGGGGGGGGCCTACAATGAGCAGTTCTTC. It codes for CAWEAGGAYNEQFF.

CDR3 residues: CATSYGGTEAFF. CDR3 sequence (DNA): TGTGCCACCAGCTACGGGGGAACTGAAGCTTTCTTT. This chain uses TRBV15 with TRBJ1-1, with a possible D match to TRBD1 (5 bases). CDR1 is LNHNV, CDR2 YYDKDF, per germline (reference sequence). The germline V and J ends were trimmed by 5 bases and 5 bases, with 9 bases remaining between them. CDR3 length: 12 residues.

The genes are TRBV24-1 and TRBJ2-6, with TRBD2 matching over 10 bases. CDR1 and CDR2 (germline): KGHDR, SFDVKD. CDR3 size: 19 residues. V gave up 3 bases and J gave up 0 bases; unmatched junction bases: 7. The CDR3 DNA reads as TGTGCCACCAGTGATCGGGTAGCGGGAGGTATCTCTGGGGCCAACGTCCTGACTTTC. Its protein is CATSDRVAGGISGANVLTF.

The rearrangement uses TRBV28 and TRBJ2-6; 7 positions match TRBD2. The CDR3 is 17 amino acids. V trimming: 5 bases; J trimming: 1 base; junction bases outside the gene matches: 8. Germline V gene sequence: CDR1 MDHEN, CDR2 SYDVKM. The CDR3 sequence: CASSPAGDPSGANVLTF. The CDR3 DNA is TGTGCCAGCAGTCCCGCGGGGGATCCTTCTGGGGCCAACGTCCTGACTTTC. The full variable domain, its missing parts supplied by reference TRBV28 and TRBJ2-6, is DVKVTQSSRYLVKRTGEKVFLECVQDMDHENMFWYRQDPGLGLRLIYFSYDVKMKEKGDIPEGYSVSREKKERFSLILESASTNQTSMYLCASSPAGDPSGANVLTFGAGSRLTVL.

This sequence joins TRBV5-1 and TRBJ2-2; TRBD2 matches 10 bases. This CDR3 is built from 16 residues. V shed 1 base, J shed 5 bases, and the junction held 5 bases outside the gene matches. The germline CDR1 and CDR2 sequences are SGHRS and YFSETQ. CDR3 DNA sequence: TGCGCCAGCAGCTTGCTAGCGGGAGACTCAACCGGGGAGCTGTTTTTT. This codes for CASSLLAGDSTGELFF.

The chain carries TRBV30 and TRBJ2-1; no firm D call. The germline V and J ends were trimmed by 1 base and 5 bases, with 6 bases remaining between them. The CDR3 extends over 12 amino acids. Germline V lookup: CDR1 GTSNPN, CDR2 SVGIG (reference sequence). CDR3 in DNA: TGTGCCTGGAGTGCTCCCGACAATGAGCAGTTCTTC. It yields the protein CAWSAPDNEQFF.

The chain couples TRBV5-8 to TRBJ1-2, with a tentative D call TRBD1 (5 bases). Germline CDR1 reads SGHTS; CDR2 reads YDEGEE. The V gene lost 2 bases and the J gene lost 7 bases, with 12 bases spanning the gap. The CDR3 extends over 13 amino acids. The CDR3: CASSLAGIGGYTF. CDR3 coding DNA: TGTGCCAGCAGCTTAGCAGGGATTGGTGGCTACACCTTC. Together with reference TRBV5-8 and TRBJ1-2, the CDR3 gives the full variable domain: EAGVTQSPTHLIKTRGQQATLRCSPISGHTSVYWYQQALGLGLQFLLWYDEGEERNRGNFPPRFSGRQFPNYSSELNVNALELEDSALYLCASSLAGIGGYTFGSGTRLTVV.

The table lists this clone with a few counts. The chain carries TRBV5-4 and TRBJ1-2, with 7 bases matching TRBD1. The CDR3 is 15 amino acids. Germline V gene data show CDR1 as SGHNT and CDR2 as YYREEE (reference sequence). J was trimmed by 4 bases and V by 4 bases; bases with no gene match: 10. This CDR3 is CASSGAGTALYGYTF. As DNA, the CDR3 is TGTGCCAGCAGCGGGGCCGGGACAGCGCTCTATGGCTACACCTTC.

The V and J genes are TRBV19 and TRBJ1-2, with 7 bases identical to TRBD1. Looked up from germline, CDR1 is LNHDA and CDR2 is SQIVND (reference sequence). The junction had 6 bases not matched to a gene; V was cut back by 1 base and J by 1 base. This CDR3 is 16 amino acids long. This chain's CDR3 is CASSIGTGPGNYGYTF. The CDR3 nucleotides read TGTGCCAGTAGTATAGGGACAGGTCCTGGTAACTATGGCTACACCTTC.

The V gene is TRBV2, the J gene TRBJ1-5, with 7 bases aligning to TRBD1. Trimming took 4 bases from V and 5 from J; bases not matched to a gene: 5. The CDR3 is 14 amino acids. The germline gives CDR1 SNHLY, CDR2 FYNNEI. The CDR3: CASSGDSGYQPQHF. The CDR3 DNA sequence: TGTGCCAGCAGTGGGGACAGTGGGTATCAGCCCCAGCATTTT.

The chain recombines TRBV30 with TRBJ1-1; tentatively, D is TRBD1 (5 bases). This CDR3 region has 14 residues. Germline CDR1 is GTSNPN and CDR2 is SVGIG (reference sequence). V was shortened by 0 bases and J by 1 base, with 9 bases between the two germline ends. For the CDR3, the DNA is TGTGCCTGGAGTGTGTTTCAGGGGAACACTGAAGCTTTCTTT. It codes for CAWSVFQGNTEAFF.

The chain combines TRBV5-1 with TRBJ1-4; 9 bases fit TRBD1. Germline V gene sequence: CDR1 SGHRS, CDR2 YFSETQ. The trim removed 0 bases at V and 8 bases at J, leaving 5 bases unmatched. This CDR3 has 15 amino acids. Here the CDR3 reads CASSLEGQGTEKLFF. CDR3 in DNA: TGCGCCAGCAGCTTGGAGGGACAGGGAACCGAAAAACTGTTTTTT. The whole variable domain, remainder taken from reference TRBV5-1 and TRBJ1-4, is KAGVTQTPRYLIKTRGQQVTLSCSPISGHRSVSWYQQTPGQGLQFLFEYFSETQRNKGNFPGRFSGRQFSNSRSEMNVSTLELGDSALYLCASSLEGQGTEKLFFGSGTQLSVL.

V gene TRBV30 combines with J gene TRBJ1-5, with a weak D call TRBD1 (5 bases). Trimming removed 0 bases from V and 5 bases from J, with 8 bases in between. The CDR3 runs to 13 residues. Germline values: CDR1 GTSNPN, CDR2 SVGIG (reference sequence). The CDR3 DNA reads as TGTGCCTGGAGTGTAGGGGATGATCAGCCCCAGCATTTT. Its translation: CAWSVGDDQPQHF.